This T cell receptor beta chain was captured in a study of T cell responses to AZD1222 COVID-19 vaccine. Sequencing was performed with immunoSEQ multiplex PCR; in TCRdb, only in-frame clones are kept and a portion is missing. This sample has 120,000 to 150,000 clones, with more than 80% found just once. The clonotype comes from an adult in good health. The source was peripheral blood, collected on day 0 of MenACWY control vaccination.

Written as DNA, the CDR3 is TGCGCCAGCAGCTTAGGGACGGACCGATTGAACACTGAAGCTTTCTTT. Its translation: CASSLGTDRLNTEAFF. The V call is TRBV5-1, the J call TRBJ1-1; tentative D call: TRBD1 (5 bases). The length of the CDR3 is 16 residues. V was trimmed by 2 bases and J by 0 bases, leaving 14 bases between them. CDR1 is SGHRS, CDR2 YFSETQ, per germline.